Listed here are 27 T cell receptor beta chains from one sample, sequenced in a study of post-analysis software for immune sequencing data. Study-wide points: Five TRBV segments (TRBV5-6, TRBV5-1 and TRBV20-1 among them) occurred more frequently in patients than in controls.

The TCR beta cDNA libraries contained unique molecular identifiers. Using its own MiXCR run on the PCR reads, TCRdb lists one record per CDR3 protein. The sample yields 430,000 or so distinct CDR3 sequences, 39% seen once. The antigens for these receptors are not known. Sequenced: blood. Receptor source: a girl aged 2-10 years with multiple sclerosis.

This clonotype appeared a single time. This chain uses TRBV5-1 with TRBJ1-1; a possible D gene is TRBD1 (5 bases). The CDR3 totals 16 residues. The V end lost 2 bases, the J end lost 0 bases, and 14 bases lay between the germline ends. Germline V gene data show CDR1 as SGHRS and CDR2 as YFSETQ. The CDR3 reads CASSLKPGLMNTEAFF. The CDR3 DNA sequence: TGCGCCAGCAGCTTAAAGCCAGGGTTGATGAACACTGAAGCTTTCTTT.

The CDR3, as DNA: TGTGCCAGCAGTTTATTGGGGGCAGGGTCCTCCTACGAGCAGTACTTC. The encoded protein is CASSLLGAGSSYEQYF. The chain employs TRBV12-3 or TRBV12-4 and TRBJ2-7; D perhaps matches TRBD1 (6 bases). Trimming removed 2 bases from V and 0 bases from J, with 14 bases in between. There are 16 residues in the CDR3.

Here the CDR3 reads CASSPGHGDNEQFF. CDR3 bases: TGTGCCAGCAGCCCAGGACACGGGGACAATGAGCAGTTCTTC. The rearrangement links TRBV7-3 to TRBJ2-1; D is perhaps TRBD1 or TRBD2 (5 bases each). Trimming removed 5 bases at V and 5 bases at J, with 13 bases between. Germline-derived CDR1 and CDR2 are SGHTA and FQGTGA. The CDR3 runs to 14 residues.

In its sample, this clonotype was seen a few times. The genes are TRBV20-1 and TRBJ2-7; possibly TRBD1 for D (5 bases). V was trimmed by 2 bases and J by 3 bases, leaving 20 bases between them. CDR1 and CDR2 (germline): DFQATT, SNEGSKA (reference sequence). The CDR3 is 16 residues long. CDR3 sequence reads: CSARRPGQAGNYEQYF. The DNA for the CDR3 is TGCAGTGCTAGAAGGCCCGGGCAGGCAGGGAACTACGAGCAGTACTTC.

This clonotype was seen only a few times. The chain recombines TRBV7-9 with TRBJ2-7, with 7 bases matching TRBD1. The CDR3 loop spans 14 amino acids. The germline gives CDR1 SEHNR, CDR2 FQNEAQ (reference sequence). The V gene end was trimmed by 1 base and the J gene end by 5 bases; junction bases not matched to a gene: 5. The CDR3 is CASSLDRGWDEQYF. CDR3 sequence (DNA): TGTGCCAGCAGCTTAGACAGGGGATGGGACGAGCAGTACTTC.

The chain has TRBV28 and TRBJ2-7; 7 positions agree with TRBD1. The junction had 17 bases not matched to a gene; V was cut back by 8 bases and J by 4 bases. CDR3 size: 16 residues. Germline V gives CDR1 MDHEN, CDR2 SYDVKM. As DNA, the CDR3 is TGTGCCAGCCCCCCTGGAAGGGGGCGTCCTCTTTACGAGCAGTACTTC. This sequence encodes CASPPGRGRPLYEQYF.

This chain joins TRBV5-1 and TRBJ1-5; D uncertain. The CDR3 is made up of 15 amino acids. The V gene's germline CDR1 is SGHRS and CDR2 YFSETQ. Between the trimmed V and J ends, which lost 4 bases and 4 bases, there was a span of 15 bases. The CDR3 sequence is CASSPGSSGNQPQHF. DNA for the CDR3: TGCGCCAGCAGCCCAGGTTCTAGTGGAAATCAGCCCCAGCATTTT. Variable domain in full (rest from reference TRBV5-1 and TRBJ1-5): KAGVTQTPRYLIKTRGQQVTLSCSPISGHRSVSWYQQTPGQGLQFLFEYFSETQRNKGNFPGRFSGRQFSNSRSEMNVSTLELGDSALYLCASSPGSSGNQPQHFGDGTRLSIL.

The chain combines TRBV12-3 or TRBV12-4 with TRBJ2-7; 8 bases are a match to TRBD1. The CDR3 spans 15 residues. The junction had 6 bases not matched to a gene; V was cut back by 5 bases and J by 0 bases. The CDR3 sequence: CASSPGTGLSYEQYF. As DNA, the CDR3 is TGTGCCAGCAGTCCCGGGACAGGACTCTCCTACGAGCAGTACTTC.

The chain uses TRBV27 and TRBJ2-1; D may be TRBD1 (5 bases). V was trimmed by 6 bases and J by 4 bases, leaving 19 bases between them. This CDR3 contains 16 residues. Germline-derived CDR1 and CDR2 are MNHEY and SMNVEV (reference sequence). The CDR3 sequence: CASRPNGYRTYNEQFF. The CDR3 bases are TGTGCCAGCAGGCCGAATGGCTATAGGACATACAATGAGCAGTTCTTC.

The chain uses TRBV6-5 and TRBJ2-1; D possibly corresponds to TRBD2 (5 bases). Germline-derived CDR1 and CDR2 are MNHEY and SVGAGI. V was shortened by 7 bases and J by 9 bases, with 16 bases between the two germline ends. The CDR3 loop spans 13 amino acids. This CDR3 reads CASTGGPNGEQFF. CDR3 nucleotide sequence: TGTGCCAGCACCGGAGGACCCAATGGTGAGCAGTTCTTC.

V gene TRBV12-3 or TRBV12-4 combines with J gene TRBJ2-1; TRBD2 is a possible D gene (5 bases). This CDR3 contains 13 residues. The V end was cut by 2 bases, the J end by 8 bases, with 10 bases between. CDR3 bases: TGTGCCAGCAGTTTAAGACTACCACATGAGCAGTTCTTC. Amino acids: CASSLRLPHEQFF.

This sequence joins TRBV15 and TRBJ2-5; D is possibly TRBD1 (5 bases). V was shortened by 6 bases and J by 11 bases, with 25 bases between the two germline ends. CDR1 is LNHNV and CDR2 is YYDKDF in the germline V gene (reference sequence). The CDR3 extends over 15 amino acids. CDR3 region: CATRPEGVGYNEQYF. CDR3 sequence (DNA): TGTGCCACCAGGCCGGAAGGGGTGGGCTACAATGAGCAGTACTTC. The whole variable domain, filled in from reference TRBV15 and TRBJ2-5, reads DAMVIQNPRYQVTQFGKPVTLSCSQTLNHNVMYWYQQKSSQAPKLLFHYYDKDFNNEADTPDNFQSRRPNTSFCFLDIRSPGLGDTAMYLCATRPEGVGYNEQYFGPGTRLLVL.

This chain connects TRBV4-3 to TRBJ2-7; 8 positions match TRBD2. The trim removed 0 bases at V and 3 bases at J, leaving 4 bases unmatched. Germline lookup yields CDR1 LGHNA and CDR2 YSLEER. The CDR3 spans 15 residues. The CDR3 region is CASSQDGRGYYEQYF. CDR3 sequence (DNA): TGCGCCAGCAGCCAAGACGGGAGGGGCTACTACGAGCAGTACTTC.

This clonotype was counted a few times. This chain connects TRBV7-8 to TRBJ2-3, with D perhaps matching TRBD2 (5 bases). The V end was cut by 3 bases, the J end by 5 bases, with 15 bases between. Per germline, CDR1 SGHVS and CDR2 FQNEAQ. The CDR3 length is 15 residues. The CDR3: CASSFDTGWRDTQYF. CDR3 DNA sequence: TGTGCCAGCAGCTTCGACACGGGATGGAGAGATACGCAGTATTTT.

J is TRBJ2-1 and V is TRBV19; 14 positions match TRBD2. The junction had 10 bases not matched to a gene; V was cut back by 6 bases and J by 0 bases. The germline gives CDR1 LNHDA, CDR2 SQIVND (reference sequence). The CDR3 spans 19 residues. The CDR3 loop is CASRGLAGVPACSYNEQFF. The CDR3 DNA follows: TGTGCCAGTAGGGGACTAGCGGGAGTCCCAGCCTGCTCCTACAATGAGCAGTTCTTC.

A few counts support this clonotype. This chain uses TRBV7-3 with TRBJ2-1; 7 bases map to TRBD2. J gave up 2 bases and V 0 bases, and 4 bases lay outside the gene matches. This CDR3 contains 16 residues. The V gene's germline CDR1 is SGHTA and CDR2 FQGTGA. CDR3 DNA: TGTGCCAGCAGCTTAACGGAGCGGGACGCCTACAATGAGCAGTTCTTC. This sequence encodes CASSLTERDAYNEQFF.

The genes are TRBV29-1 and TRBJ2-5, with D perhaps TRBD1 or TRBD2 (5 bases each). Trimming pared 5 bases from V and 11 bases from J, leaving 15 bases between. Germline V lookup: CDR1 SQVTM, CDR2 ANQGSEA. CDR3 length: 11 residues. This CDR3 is CSVPWGRKQYF. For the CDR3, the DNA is TGCAGCGTTCCTTGGGGGAGAAAGCAGTACTTC.

The DNA of the CDR3 is TGTGCCAGCAGCCCTCGTCTCCCGGGACCGATCTACGAGCAGTACTTC. Residues: CASSPRLPGPIYEQYF. The J gene is TRBJ2-7, the V gene TRBV7-9, with D perhaps being TRBD1 or TRBD2 (5 bases each). V lost 5 bases to trimming and J lost 3 bases, with 20 bases between them. Per germline, CDR1 SEHNR and CDR2 FQNEAQ (reference sequence). The CDR3 runs to 16 residues.

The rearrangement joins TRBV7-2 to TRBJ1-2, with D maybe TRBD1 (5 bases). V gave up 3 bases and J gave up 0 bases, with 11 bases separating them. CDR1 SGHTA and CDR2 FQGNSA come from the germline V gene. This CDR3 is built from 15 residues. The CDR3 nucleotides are TGTGCCAGCAGCTTTACAGGTCTAGCTAACTATGGCTACACCTTC. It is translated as CASSFTGLANYGYTF. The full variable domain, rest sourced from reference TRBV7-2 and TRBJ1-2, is GAGVSQSPSNKVTEKGKDVELRCDPISGHTALYWYRQSLGQGLEFLIYFQGNSAPDKSGLPSDRFSAERTGGSVSTLTIQRTQQEDSAVYLCASSFTGLANYGYTFGSGTRLTVV.

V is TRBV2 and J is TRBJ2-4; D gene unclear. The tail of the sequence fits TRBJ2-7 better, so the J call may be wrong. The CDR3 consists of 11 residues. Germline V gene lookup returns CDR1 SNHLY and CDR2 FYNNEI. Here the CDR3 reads CASSIKYEQYF. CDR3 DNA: TGTGCCAGCAGTATAAAATACGAGCAGTACTTC.

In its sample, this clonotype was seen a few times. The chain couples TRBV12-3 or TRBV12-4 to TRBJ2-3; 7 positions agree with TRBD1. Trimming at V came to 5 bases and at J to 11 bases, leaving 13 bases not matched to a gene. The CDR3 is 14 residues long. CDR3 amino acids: CASSRGRRGRGQYF. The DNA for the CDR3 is TGTGCCAGCAGTAGGGGGCGGCGAGGTCGGGGGCAGTATTTT.

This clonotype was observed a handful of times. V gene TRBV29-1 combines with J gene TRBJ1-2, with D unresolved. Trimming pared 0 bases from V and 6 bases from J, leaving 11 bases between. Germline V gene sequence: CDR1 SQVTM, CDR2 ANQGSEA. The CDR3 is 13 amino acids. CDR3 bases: TGCAGCGTTGAAGAGACCCCCGGGGATGGCTACACCTTC. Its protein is CSVEETPGDGYTF.

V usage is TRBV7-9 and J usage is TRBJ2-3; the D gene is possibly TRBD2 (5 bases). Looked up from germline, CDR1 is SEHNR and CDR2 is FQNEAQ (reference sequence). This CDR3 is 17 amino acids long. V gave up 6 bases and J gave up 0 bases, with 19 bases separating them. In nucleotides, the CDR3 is TGTGCCAGCAGATCCCAGGCCGGGATACCTAGCACAGATACGCAGTATTTT. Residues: CASRSQAGIPSTDTQYF.

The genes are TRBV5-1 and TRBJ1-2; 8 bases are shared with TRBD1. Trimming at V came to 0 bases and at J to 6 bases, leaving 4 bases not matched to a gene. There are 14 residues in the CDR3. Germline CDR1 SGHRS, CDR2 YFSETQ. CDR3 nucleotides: TGCGCCAGCAGCTTGGGGCAGGGGGCAGATGGCTACACCTTC. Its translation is CASSLGQGADGYTF. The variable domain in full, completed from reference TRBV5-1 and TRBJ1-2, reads KAGVTQTPRYLIKTRGQQVTLSCSPISGHRSVSWYQQTPGQGLQFLFEYFSETQRNKGNFPGRFSGRQFSNSRSEMNVSTLELGDSALYLCASSLGQGADGYTFGSGTRLTVV.

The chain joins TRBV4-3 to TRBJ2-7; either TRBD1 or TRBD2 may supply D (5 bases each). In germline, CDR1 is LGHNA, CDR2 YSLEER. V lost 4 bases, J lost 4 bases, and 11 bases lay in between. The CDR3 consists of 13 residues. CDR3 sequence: CASSRGTEYEQYF. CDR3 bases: TGCGCCAGCAGCCGTGGGACGGAATACGAGCAGTACTTC.

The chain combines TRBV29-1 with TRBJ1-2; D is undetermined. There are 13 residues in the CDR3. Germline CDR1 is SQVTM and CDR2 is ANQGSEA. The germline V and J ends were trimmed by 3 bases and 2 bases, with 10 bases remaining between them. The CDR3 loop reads CSVDEGKNYGYTF. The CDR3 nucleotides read TGCAGCGTTGACGAGGGCAAAAACTATGGCTACACCTTC. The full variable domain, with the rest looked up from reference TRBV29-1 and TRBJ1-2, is SAVISQKPSRDICQRGTSLTIQCQVDSQVTMMFWYRQQPGQSLTLIATANQGSEATYESGFVIDKFPISRPNLTFSTLTVSNMSPEDSSIYLCSVDEGKNYGYTFGSGTRLTVV.

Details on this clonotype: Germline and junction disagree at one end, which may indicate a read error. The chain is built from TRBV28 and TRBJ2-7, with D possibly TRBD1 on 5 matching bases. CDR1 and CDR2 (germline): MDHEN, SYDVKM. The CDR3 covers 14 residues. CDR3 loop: CANSFQGKGYEQYF. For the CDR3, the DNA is TGTGCCAACAGTTTCCAGGGAAAGGGATACGAGCAGTACTTC.